Listed below are T cell receptor beta chains from one sample, sequenced in a study of T-cell memory formation after mild COVID-19. In TCRdb, the 5' RACE reads were re-called with MiXCR into one record per CDR3 protein. The data contain hundreds of thousands of distinct CDR3 sequences, around 20% of them singletons. The sample consisted of PBMCs or a T cell subset sorted from them (not recorded which). The origin of the receptors is an adult woman who had mild COVID-19 (a few samples of this study predate the infection). Cell type and time point are not known. CDR3s include the opening cysteine and the closing phenylalanine or tryptophan. A D gene is named only where the DNA matches it firmly. Where a row states a size, it is once, few, many or the class of an expanded clone; other rows omit it.

j_gene | v_gene | abundance | d_gene | CDR3nt | CDR3aa
TRBJ2-5 | TRBV28 | many | . | TGTGCCAGTGCTACTCAGGAGACCCAGTACTTC | CASATQETQYF
TRBJ1-4 | TRBV19 | many | . | TGTGCCAGTAGATCCGGGACATGGAATGAAAAACTGTTTTTT | CASRSGTWNEKLFF
TRBJ2-2 | TRBV4-2 | few | . | TGTGCCAGCAGCCAAGTCGGGGGAACCCTCCGGTCCGGGGAGCTGTTTTTT | CASSQVGGTLRSGELFF
TRBJ1-5 | TRBV4-1 | . | TRBD1 | TGCGCCAGCAGCCAAGAACTTAACAGGGGTATTCAGCCCCAGCATTTT | CASSQELNRGIQPQHF
TRBJ2-5 | TRBV10-3 | few | TRBD2 | TGTGCCACCGGGGGTAGCGGGGGGACCGAGACCCAGTACTTC | CATGGSGGTETQYF
TRBJ1-4 | TRBV6-2/TRBV6-3 | once | TRBD1 | TGTGCCAGCAGGCGAAGCGGGACAGGGTCGACTACTAATGAAAAACTGTTTTTT | CASRRSGTGSTTNEKLFF
TRBJ2-7 | TRBV20-1 | many | . | TGCAGTGCTTTCCGGGGAGCGGACGGGACCTACGAGCAGTACTTC | CSAFRGADGTYEQYF
TRBJ2-3 | TRBV12-3/TRBV12-4 | few | . | TGTGCCACCTTGCTGGGACAAGCGAACACAGATACGCAGTATTTT | CATLLGQANTDTQYF
TRBJ2-5 | TRBV12-3/TRBV12-4 | many | TRBD2 | TGTGCCAGCAGTTTGGCGGGAGGGCCGGCGGAGACCCAGTACTTC | CASSLAGGPAETQYF
TRBJ1-1 | TRBV18 | few | . | TGTGCCAGCTCACCACGGCCGGAGGGACCGAACACTGAAGCTTTCTTT | CASSPRPEGPNTEAFF
TRBJ2-7 | TRBV28 | . | . | TGTGCCAGCAGTTTGCTTCCAGGGTATGGGCAGTACTTC | CASSLLPGYGQYF
TRBJ2-7 | TRBV4-3 | many | TRBD1 | TGCGCCAGCAGCCAAGATACAGGACAGGGGGCTAAAGAGCAGTACTTC | CASSQDTGQGAKEQYF
TRBJ2-3 | TRBV5-1 | . | . | TGCGCCAGCAGCTTATTTAGCAGACTCACAGATACGCAGTATTTT | CASSLFSRLTDTQYF
TRBJ1-2 | TRBV20-1 | . | . | TGCAGTGCTAGAGATCTGTATGGCTACACCTTC | CSARDLYGYTF
TRBJ1-1 | TRBV6-5 | . | . | TGTGCCAGCAGTACTCCCGGTAGAAGGATGGGCGCTGAAGCTTTCTTT | CASSTPGRRMGAEAFF
TRBJ2-5 | TRBV5-1 | . | TRBD2 | TGCGCCAGCAGCTTGGCGGAAGCGGGGGGCTTCCAAGAGACCCAGTACTTC | CASSLAEAGGFQETQYF
TRBJ1-1 | TRBV20-1 | few | . | TGCAGTGCTAGAGTTAGTTCAGGGGCTTCTGAAGCTTTCTTT | CSARVSSGASEAFF
TRBJ2-3 | TRBV20-1 | many | . | TGCAGTGCCCTGGACGATACGCAGTATTTT | CSALDDTQYF
TRBJ2-1 | TRBV5-1 | . | . | TGCGCCAGCAGCTCGGCTCTAAAAACGCAGTTCTTC | CASSSALKTQFF
TRBJ2-5 | TRBV6-6 | . | . | TGTGCCAGCAGTTACCTTACCGACAGAGCAGACGAGACCCAGTACTTC | CASSYLTDRADETQYF
TRBJ2-1 | TRBV10-3 | . | TRBD2 | TGTGCCATCAGTGAGTCTTCACTAGCGGGGGTAAATGAGCAGTTCTTC | CAISESSLAGVNEQFF
TRBJ2-2 | TRBV28 | few | . | TGTGCCAGCAGCGCTCACCGGGACCATACAAACACCGGGGAGCTGTTTTTT | CASSAHRDHTNTGELFF
TRBJ2-1 | TRBV11-2 | few | . | TGTGCCAGCAGCTATCCGGGGATCCAATCCGATGAGCAGTTCTTC | CASSYPGIQSDEQFF
TRBJ2-7 | TRBV5-1 | . | . | TGCGCCAGCAGCTTGACAGAACAGGGAAACTACGAGCAGTACTTC | CASSLTEQGNYEQYF
TRBJ1-6 | TRBV5-1 | . | . | TGCGCCAGCAGCTTGGATTTGACGCGGGGGGATTCACCCCTCCACTTT | CASSLDLTRGDSPLHF
TRBJ2-3 | TRBV20-1 | . | TRBD2 | TGCAGTGCTAGTGGGTTGACTAGCGGTACAGATACGCAGTATTTT | CSASGLTSGTDTQYF
TRBJ2-7 | TRBV5-1 | few | TRBD1 | TGCGCCAGCAGTTCGGGACAGTCTTCCTACGAGCAGTACTTC | CASSSGQSSYEQYF
TRBJ2-7 | TRBV5-5 | many | . | TGTGCCAGCAGCTTGCAGTTTCCGGACGGGCTCTACGAGCAGTACTTC | CASSLQFPDGLYEQYF
TRBJ1-5 | TRBV19 | . | . | TGTGCCAGTGCCGCGACCAGGGTCGGGGAGCCCCAGCATTTT | CASAATRVGEPQHF
TRBJ1-1 | TRBV6-6 | . | TRBD1 | TGTGCCAGCAGGCCCGGACAGGGCGGCACTGAAGCTTTCTTT | CASRPGQGGTEAFF
TRBJ2-1 | TRBV7-9 | few | TRBD2 | TGTGCCAGCAGCTCCAGACTAGCTGGTTACAATGAGCAGTTCTTC | CASSSRLAGYNEQFF
TRBJ1-6 | TRBV12-3/TRBV12-4 | . | . | TGTGCCAGCAGTCCAAGCGGGGCCTCCTATAATTCACCCCTCCACTTT | CASSPSGASYNSPLHF
TRBJ1-1 | TRBV6-5 | many | TRBD1 | TGTGCCAGCAGTTACTCCCTCGGGGCAGGGGGGAACACTGAAGCTTTCTTT | CASSYSLGAGGNTEAFF
TRBJ1-2 | TRBV27 | . | . | TGTGCCAGCAGTTTATCTCCGGGAGCTAACTATGGCTACACCTTC | CASSLSPGANYGYTF